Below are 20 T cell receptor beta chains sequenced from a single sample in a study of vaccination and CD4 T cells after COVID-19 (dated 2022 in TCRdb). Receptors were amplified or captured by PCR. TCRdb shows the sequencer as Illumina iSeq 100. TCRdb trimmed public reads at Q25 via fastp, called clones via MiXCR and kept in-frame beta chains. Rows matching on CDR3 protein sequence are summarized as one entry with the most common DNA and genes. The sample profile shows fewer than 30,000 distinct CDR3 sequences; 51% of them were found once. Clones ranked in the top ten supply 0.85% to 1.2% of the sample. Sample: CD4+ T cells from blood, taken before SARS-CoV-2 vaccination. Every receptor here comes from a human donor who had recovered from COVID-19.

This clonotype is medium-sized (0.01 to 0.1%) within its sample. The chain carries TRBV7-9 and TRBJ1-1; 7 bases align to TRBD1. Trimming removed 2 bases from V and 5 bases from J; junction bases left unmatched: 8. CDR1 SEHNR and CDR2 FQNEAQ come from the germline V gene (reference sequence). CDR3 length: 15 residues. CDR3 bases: TGTGCCAGCAGCTTACCGCCCAGGGGGGGGACTGAAGCTTTCTTT. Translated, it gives CASSLPPRGGTEAFF.

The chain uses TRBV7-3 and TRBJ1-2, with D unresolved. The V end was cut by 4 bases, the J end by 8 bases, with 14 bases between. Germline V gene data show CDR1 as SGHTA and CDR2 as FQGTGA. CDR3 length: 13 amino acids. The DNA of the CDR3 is TGTGCCAGCAGCTACCGAGCAGGACGGGGCTACACCTTC. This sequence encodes CASSYRAGRGYTF.

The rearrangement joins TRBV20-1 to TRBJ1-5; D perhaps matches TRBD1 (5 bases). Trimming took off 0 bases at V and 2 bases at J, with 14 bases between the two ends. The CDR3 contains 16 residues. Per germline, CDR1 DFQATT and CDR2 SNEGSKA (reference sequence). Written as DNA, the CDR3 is TGCAGTGCTAGAGATCTCCGGGGGATGGGCAATCAGCCCCAGCATTTT. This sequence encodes CSARDLRGMGNQPQHF.

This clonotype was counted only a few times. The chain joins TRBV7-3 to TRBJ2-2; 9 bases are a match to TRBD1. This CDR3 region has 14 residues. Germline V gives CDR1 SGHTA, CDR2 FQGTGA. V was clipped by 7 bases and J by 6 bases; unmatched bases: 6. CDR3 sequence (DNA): TGTGCCAGCAACCTACAGGGGGCGTCCGGGGAGCTGTTTTTT. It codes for CASNLQGASGELFF.

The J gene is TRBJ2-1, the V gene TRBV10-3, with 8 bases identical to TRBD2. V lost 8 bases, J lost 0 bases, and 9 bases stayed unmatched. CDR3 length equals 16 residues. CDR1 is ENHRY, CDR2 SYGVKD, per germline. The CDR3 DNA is TGTGCCATCGGTACCGCCGGGACTAGCTCCTACAATGAGCAGTTCTTC. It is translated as CAIGTAGTSSYNEQFF.

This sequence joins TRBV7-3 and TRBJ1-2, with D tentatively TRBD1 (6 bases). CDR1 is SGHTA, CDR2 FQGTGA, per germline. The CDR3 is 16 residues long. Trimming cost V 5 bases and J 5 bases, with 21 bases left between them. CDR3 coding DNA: TGTGCCAGCAGCCCTAAGGCGGGACAAGATGAATATGGCTACACCTTC. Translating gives CASSPKAGQDEYGYTF.

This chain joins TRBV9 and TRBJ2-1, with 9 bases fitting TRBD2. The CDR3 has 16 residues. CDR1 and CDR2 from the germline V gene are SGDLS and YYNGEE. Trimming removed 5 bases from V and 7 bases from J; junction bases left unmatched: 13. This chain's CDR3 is CASSPDLAGRGNEQFF. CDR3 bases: TGTGCCAGCAGTCCAGACCTAGCGGGACGTGGAAATGAGCAGTTCTTC.

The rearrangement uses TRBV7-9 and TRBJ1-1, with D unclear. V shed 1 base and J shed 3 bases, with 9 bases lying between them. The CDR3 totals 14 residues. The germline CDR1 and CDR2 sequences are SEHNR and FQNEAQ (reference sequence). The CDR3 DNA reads TGTGCCAGCAGCTTAGGGGAGGAGGACACTGAAGCTTTCTTT. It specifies CASSLGEEDTEAFF. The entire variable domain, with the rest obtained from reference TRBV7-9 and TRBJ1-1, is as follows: DTGVSQNPRHKITKRGQNVTFRCDPISEHNRLYWYRQTLGQGPEFLTYFQNEAQLEKSRLLSDRFSAERPKGSFSTLEIQRTEQGDSAMYLCASSLGEEDTEAFFGQGTRLTVV.

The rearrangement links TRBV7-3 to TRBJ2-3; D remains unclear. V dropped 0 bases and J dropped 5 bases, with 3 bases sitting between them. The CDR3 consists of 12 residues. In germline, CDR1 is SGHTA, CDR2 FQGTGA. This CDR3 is CASSLTRDTQYF. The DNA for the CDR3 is TGTGCCAGCAGCTTAACAAGAGATACGCAGTATTTT.

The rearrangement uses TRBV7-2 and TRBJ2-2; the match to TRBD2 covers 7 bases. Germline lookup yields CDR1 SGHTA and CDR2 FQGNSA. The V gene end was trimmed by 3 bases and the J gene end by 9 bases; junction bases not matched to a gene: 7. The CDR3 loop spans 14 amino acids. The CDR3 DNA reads TGTGCCAGCAGCTTGGGGGGGAGCCGAAGGGAGCTGTTTTTT. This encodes CASSLGGSRRELFF.

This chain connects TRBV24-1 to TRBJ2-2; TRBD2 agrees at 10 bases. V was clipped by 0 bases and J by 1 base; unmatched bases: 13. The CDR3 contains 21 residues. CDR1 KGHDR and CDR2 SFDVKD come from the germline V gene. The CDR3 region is CATSDLRSRLAGDRNTGELFF. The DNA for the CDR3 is TGTGCCACCAGTGATTTGAGGTCGCGCCTAGCGGGAGATCGGAACACCGGGGAGCTGTTTTTT.

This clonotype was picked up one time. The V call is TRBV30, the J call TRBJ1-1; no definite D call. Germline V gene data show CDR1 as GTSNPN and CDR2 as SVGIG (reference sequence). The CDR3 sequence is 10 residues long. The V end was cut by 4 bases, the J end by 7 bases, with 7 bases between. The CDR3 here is CAWNLVEAFF. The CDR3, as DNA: TGTGCCTGGAATTTAGTTGAAGCTTTCTTT.

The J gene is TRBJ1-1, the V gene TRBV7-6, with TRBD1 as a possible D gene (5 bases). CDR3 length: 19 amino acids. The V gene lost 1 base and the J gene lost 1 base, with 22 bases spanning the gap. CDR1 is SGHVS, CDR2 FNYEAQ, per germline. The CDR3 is CASSLDFCGEGLGNTEAFF. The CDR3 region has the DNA TGTGCCAGCAGCTTAGATTTCTGCGGCGAGGGACTCGGGAACACTGAAGCTTTCTTT.

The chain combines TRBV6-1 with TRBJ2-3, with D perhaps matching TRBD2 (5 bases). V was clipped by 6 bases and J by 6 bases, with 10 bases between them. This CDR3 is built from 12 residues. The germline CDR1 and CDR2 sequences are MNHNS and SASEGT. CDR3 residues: CASRGGFDTQYF. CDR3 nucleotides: TGTGCCAGCAGAGGAGGTTTTGATACGCAGTATTTT.

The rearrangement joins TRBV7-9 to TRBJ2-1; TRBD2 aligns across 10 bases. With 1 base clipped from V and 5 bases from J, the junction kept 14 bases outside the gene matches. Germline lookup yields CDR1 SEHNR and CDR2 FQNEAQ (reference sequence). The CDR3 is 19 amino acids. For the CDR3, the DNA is TGTGCCAGCAGCTTAGTAGCTCCCCTTCGGAGCGGGGGGGACAATGAGCAGTTCTTC. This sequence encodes CASSLVAPLRSGGDNEQFF.

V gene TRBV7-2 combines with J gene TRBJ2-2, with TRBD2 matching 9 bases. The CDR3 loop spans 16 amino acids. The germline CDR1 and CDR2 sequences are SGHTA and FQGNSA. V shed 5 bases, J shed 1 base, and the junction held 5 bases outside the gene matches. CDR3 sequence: CASSHRLAENTGELFF. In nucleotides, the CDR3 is TGTGCCAGCAGCCACCGACTAGCGGAGAACACCGGGGAGCTGTTTTTT.

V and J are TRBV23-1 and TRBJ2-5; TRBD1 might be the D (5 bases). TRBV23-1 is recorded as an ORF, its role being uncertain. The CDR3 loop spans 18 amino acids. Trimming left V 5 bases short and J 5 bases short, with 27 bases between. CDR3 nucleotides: TGCGCCAGCAGTTACAAGGCCCGACAGCGCCTCGGACGGGAGACCCAGTACTTC. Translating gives CASSYKARQRLGRETQYF.

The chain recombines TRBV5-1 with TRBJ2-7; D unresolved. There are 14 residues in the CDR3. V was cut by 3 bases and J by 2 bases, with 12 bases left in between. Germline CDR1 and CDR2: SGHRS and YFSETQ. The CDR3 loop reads CASSSPDGAYEQYF. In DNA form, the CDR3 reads TGCGCCAGCAGCTCGCCAGATGGGGCCTACGAGCAGTACTTC.

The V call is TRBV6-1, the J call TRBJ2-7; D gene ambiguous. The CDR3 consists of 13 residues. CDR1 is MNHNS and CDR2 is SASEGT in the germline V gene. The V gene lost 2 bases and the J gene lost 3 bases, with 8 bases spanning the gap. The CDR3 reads CASSEFGFYEQYF. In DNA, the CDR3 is TGTGCCAGCAGTGAATTCGGGTTCTACGAGCAGTACTTC.

The DNA of the CDR3 is TGTGCCAGCAGCAGCGGGACAGGGGGCGCAGCCAAAAACATTCAGTACTTC. It codes for CASSSGTGGAAKNIQYF. The chain uses TRBV5-4 and TRBJ2-4; 12 positions agree with TRBD1. The length of the CDR3 is 17 residues. Germline assignment: CDR1 SGHNT and CDR2 YYREEE (reference sequence). V was pared by 4 bases and J by 0 bases, with 5 bases of the junction left unmatched.